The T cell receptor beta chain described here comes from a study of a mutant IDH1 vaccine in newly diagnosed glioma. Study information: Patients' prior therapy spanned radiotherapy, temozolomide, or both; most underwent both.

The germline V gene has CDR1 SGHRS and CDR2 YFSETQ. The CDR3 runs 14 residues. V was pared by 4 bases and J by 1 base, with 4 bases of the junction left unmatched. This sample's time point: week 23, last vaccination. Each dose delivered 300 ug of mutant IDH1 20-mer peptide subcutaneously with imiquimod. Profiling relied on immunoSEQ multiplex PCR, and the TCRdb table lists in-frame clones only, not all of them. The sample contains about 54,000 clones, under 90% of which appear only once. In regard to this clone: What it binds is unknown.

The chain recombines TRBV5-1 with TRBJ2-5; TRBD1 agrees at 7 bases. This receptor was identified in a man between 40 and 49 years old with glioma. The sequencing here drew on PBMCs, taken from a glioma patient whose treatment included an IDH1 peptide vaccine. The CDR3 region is CASSPGQFQETQYF. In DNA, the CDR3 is TGCGCCAGCAGCCCGGGACAGTTCCAAGAGACCCAGTACTTC.